The 12 T cell receptor beta chains presented below share a single source sample, sequenced in a study of PD-1 blockade in classical Hodgkin lymphoma. TCRdb's table, derived via immunoSEQ multiplex PCR, lists solely in-frame clones and lacks some. Altogether over 25,000 clones are present, 65% to 90% being singletons, with the ten largest covering approximately 2.7%. Each patient relapsed following autologous stem cell transplantation, and prior brentuximab vedotin exposure differed. Material: peripheral blood mononuclear cells (PBMCs), obtained at baseline. The source of these receptors is a human donor with classical Hodgkin lymphoma.

J is TRBJ2-5 and V is TRBV12-5; D unclear. The CDR3 has 13 amino acids. The V gene lost 7 bases and the J gene lost 5 bases, with 14 bases spanning the gap. Germline loops: CDR1 LGHNT, CDR2 FRNRAP. CDR3 sequence: CASAAGLGETQYF. In DNA form, the CDR3 reads TGTGCTAGTGCGGCTGGATTAGGGGAGACCCAGTACTTC.

CDR3 DNA: TGTGCCAGTAGTAAGGGGGAGGGACAGGGCTACAATGAGCAGTTCTTC. It specifies CASSKGEGQGYNEQFF. The chain links TRBV19 to TRBJ2-1, with 9 bases matching TRBD1. Germline CDR1 LNHDA, CDR2 SQIVND (reference sequence). V lost 4 bases and J lost 3; bases outside the gene matches: 7. CDR3 length: 16 amino acids.

The chain links TRBV7-9 to TRBJ2-6; 12 bases align to TRBD1. CDR3 size: 17 residues. CDR1 and CDR2 (germline): SEHNR, FQNEAQ (reference sequence). The V gene end was trimmed by 4 bases and the J gene end by 2 bases; junction bases not matched to a gene: 3. CDR3 sequence: CASSSGTGGAGANVLTF. CDR3 nucleotides: TGTGCCAGCAGCTCCGGGACAGGGGGCGCTGGGGCCAACGTCCTGACTTTC.

The V gene is TRBV2, the J gene TRBJ1-3, with 7 bases matching TRBD1. Germline trimming cut 5 bases from V and 2 bases from J; bases unmatched to any gene: 6. Germline V gives CDR1 SNHLY, CDR2 FYNNEI. The CDR3 loop spans 15 amino acids. The CDR3 loop reads CASSHDRAAGNTIYF. The CDR3 DNA follows: TGTGCCAGCAGTCATGACAGGGCCGCTGGAAACACCATATATTTT.

The CDR3 sequence: CASSSQEGPEQFF. The CDR3 coding sequence is TGTGCCAGCAGCTCACAAGAGGGGCCTGAGCAGTTCTTC. The V gene is TRBV11-3, the J gene TRBJ2-1; D is perhaps TRBD1 or TRBD2 (5 bases each). Germline CDR1 SGHNT, CDR2 YENEEA. Trimming took 4 bases from V and 9 from J, leaving 13 bases between them. This CDR3 has 13 amino acids.

Remarks on this clone: Mismatch with germline at one junction end may stem from a read error. The genes are TRBV7-7 and TRBJ1-5, with D possibly TRBD1 on 5 matching bases. Germline lookup yields CDR1 SSHAT and CDR2 FNYEAQ (reference sequence). The CDR3 consists of 17 residues. CDR3: CASSSDDGHYSNQPQHF. The CDR3 nucleotides read TGTGCTAGCAGCTCCGACGACGGACACTATAGCAATCAGCCCCAGCATTTT.

This clone is a singleton in its sample. This sequence joins TRBV7-9 and TRBJ2-7; D uncertain. V dropped 0 bases and J dropped 0 bases, with 9 bases sitting between them. The CDR3 consists of 15 residues. Germline CDR1 SEHNR, CDR2 FQNEAQ (reference sequence). The CDR3 sequence is CASSLAAISSYEQYF. The CDR3 nucleotides read TGTGCCAGCAGCTTAGCGGCCATATCCTCCTACGAGCAGTACTTC.

The rearrangement links TRBV5-1 to TRBJ1-2; maybe TRBD1 (5 bases). V lost 0 bases and J 8 bases, leaving 14 bases between the germline ends. Germline values: CDR1 SGHRS, CDR2 YFSETQ. The CDR3 is 14 amino acids. This chain's CDR3 is CASSLDGDSGGYTF. The CDR3 nucleotides read TGCGCCAGCAGCTTGGATGGGGACTCTGGCGGCTACACCTTC. The full variable domain, with the rest looked up from reference TRBV5-1 and TRBJ1-2, is KAGVTQTPRYLIKTRGQQVTLSCSPISGHRSVSWYQQTPGQGLQFLFEYFSETQRNKGNFPGRFSGRQFSNSRSEMNVSTLELGDSALYLCASSLDGDSGGYTFGSGTRLTVV.

The rearrangement links TRBV6-1 to TRBJ1-6, with 7 bases matching TRBD1. J was trimmed by 9 bases and V by 4 bases; bases with no gene match: 6. Germline assignment: CDR1 MNHNS and CDR2 SASEGT. The CDR3 totals 14 residues. In nucleotides, the CDR3 is TGTGCCAGCAGTGGAACAGGGGCGGTTTCACCCCTCCACTTT. Protein product: CASSGTGAVSPLHF.

The chain combines TRBV6-5 with TRBJ1-1, with D perhaps TRBD1 (6 bases). Germline assignment: CDR1 MNHEY and CDR2 SVGAGI. With 5 bases removed from V and 5 bases from J, the gap between germline ends came to 15 bases. The length of the CDR3 is 14 residues. The CDR3, as DNA: TGTGCCAGCAGTAGGGAGGGGGGTAGGACTGAAGCTTTCTTT. Translating it yields CASSREGGRTEAFF.

V is TRBV30 and J is TRBJ1-3, with D tentatively TRBD1 (5 bases). This CDR3 spans 19 amino acids. The germline gives CDR1 GTSNPN, CDR2 SVGIG (reference sequence). The V and J ends lost 1 base and 3 bases respectively, with 25 bases between them. The CDR3 DNA reads TGTGCCTGGAGTGGGAAACACGGCCGGGACCAGGTCTTTGGAAACACCATATATTTT. Translation: CAWSGKHGRDQVFGNTIYF.

V and J are TRBV6-5 and TRBJ2-3; D is unclear. The CDR3 covers 14 residues. Per germline, CDR1 MNHEY and CDR2 SVGAGI. V gave up 0 bases and J gave up 3 bases, with 7 bases separating them. The CDR3 is CASSYSWITDTQYF. CDR3 nucleotide sequence: TGTGCCAGCAGTTACTCGTGGATTACAGATACGCAGTATTTT.